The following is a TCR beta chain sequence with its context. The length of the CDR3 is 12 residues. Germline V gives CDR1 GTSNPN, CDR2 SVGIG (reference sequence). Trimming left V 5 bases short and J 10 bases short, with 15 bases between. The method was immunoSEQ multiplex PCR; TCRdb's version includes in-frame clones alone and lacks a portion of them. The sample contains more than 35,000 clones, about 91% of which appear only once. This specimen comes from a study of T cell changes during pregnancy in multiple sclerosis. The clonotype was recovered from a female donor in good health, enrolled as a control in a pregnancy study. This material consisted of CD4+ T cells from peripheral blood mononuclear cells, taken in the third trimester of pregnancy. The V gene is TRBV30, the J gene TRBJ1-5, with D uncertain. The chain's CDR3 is CAWATPAGPQHF. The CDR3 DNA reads TGTGCCTGGGCTACCCCCGCGGGACCCCAGCATTTT. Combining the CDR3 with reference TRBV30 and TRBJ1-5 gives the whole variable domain SQTIHQWPATLVQPVGSPLSLECTVEGTSNPNLYWYRQAAGRGLQLLFYSVGIGQISSEVPQNLSASRPQDRQFILSSKKLLLSDSGFYLCAWATPAGPQHFGDGTRLSIL.